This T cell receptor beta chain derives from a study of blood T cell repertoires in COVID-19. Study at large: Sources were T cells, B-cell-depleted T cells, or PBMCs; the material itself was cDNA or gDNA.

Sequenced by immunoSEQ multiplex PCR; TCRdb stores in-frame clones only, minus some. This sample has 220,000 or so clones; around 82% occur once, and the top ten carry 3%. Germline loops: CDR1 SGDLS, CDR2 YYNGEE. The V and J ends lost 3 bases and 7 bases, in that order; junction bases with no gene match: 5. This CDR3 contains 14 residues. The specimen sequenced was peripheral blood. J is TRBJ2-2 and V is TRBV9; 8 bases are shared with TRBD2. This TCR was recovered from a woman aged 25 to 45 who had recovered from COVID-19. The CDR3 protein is CASSAGLAGGELFF. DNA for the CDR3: TGTGCCAGCAGCGCCGGACTAGCTGGCGGGGAGCTGTTTTTT.